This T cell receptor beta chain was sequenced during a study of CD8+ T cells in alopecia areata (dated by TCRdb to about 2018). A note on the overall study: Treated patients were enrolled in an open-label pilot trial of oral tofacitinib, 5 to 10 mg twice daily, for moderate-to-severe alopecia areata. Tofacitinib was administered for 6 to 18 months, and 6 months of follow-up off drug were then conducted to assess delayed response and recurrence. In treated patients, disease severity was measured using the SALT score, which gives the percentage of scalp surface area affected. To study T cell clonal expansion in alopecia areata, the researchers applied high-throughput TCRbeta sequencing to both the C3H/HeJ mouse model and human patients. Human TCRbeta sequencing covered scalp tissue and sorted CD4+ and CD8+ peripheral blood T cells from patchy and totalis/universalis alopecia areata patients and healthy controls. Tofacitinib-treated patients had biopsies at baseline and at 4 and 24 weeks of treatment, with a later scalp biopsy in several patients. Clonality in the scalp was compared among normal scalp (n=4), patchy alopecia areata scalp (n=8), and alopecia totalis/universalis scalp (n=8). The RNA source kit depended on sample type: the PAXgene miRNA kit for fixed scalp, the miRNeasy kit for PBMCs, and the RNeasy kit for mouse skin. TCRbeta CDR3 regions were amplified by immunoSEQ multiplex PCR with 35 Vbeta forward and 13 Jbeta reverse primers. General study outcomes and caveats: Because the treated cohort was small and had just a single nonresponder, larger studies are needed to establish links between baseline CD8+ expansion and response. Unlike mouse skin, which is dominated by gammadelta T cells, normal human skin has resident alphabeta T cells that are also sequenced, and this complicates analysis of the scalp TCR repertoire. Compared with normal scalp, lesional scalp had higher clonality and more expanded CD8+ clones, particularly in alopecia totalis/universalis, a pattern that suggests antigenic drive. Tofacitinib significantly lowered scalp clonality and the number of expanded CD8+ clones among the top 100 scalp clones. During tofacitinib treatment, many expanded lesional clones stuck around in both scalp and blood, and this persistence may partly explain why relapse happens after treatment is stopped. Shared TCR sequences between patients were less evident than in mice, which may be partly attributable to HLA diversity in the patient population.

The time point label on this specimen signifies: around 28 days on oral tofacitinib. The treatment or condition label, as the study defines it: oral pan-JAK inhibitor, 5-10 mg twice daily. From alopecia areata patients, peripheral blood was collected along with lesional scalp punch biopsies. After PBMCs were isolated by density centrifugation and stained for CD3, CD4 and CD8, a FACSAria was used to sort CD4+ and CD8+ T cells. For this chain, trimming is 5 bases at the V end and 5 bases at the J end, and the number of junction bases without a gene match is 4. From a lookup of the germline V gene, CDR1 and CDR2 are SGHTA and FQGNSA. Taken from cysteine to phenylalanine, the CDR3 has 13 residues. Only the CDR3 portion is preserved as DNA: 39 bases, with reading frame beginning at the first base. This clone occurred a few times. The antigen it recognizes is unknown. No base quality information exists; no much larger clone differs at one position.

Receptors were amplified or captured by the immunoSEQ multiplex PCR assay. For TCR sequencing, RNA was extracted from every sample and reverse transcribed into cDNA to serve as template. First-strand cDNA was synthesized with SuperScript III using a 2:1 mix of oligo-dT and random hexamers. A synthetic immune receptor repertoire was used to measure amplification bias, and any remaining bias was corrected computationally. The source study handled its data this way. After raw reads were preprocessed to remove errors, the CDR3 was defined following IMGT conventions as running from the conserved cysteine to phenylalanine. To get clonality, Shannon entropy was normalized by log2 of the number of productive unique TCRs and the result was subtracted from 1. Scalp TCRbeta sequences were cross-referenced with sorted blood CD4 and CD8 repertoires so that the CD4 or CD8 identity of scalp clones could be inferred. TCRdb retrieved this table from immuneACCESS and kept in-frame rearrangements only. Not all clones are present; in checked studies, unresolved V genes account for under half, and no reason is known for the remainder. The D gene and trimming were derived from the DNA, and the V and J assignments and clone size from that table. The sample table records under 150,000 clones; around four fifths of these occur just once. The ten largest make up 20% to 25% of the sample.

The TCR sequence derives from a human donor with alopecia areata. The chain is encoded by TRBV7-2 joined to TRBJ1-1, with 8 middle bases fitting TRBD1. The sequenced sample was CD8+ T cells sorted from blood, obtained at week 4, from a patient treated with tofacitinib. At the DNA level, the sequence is TGTGCCAGCAGCCCCAGGGGGCAGACTGAAGCTTTCTTT. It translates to CASSPRGQTEAFF.